Below are 17 T cell receptor beta chains sequenced from a single sample in a study. In TCRdb, the RT-PCR reads were re-called with MiXCR into one record per CDR3 protein. The table records about 680,000 distinct CDR3 sequences, over 12% of them present only once. The sample was memory CD4+ T cells from blood. These receptors were obtained from a female donor in good health, serving as a healthy control.

This chain connects TRBV28 to TRBJ2-1; TRBD2 matches at 7 bases. CDR3 length equals 17 residues. CDR1 is MDHEN, CDR2 SYDVKM, per germline. V dropped 5 bases and J dropped 6; count of bases not matched to a gene: 16. CDR3 in amino acids: CASSPPLGGGRSNEQFF. In nucleotides, the CDR3 is TGTGCCAGCAGTCCGCCCCTTGGGGGGGGGAGGAGCAATGAGCAGTTCTTC.

This clonotype was seen at least ten times. The chain carries TRBV5-1 and TRBJ2-3; no clear D gene. Germline CDR1 reads SGHRS; CDR2 reads YFSETQ. Trimming took off 6 bases at V and 1 base at J, with 12 bases between the two ends. The CDR3 spans 14 residues. The CDR3 region is CASTSDGRTDTQYF. The CDR3 DNA reads as TGCGCCAGCACCTCGGACGGGCGCACAGATACGCAGTATTTT.

The table lists this clonotype with a few counts. This chain uses TRBV6-2 or TRBV6-3 with TRBJ1-2; the D is unclear. CDR1 is MNHEY and CDR2 is SVGEGT in the germline V gene. CDR3 length equals 14 residues. Trimming shortened V by 7 bases and J by 4 bases, and 16 bases separated the two germline ends. In DNA, the CDR3 is TGTGCCAGCACTCAGAATCCGACGGTCTATGGCTACACCTTC. It specifies CASTQNPTVYGYTF.

V gene TRBV20-1 combines with J gene TRBJ1-5; D is perhaps TRBD1 (5 bases). Trimming removed 0 bases at V and 1 base at J, with 13 bases between. Germline-derived CDR1 and CDR2 are DFQATT and SNEGSKA (reference sequence). This CDR3 is 16 amino acids long. The CDR3 bases are TGCAGTGCTAGAGATGGAAGGTGGGGGAGCAATCAGCCCCAGCATTTT. It codes for CSARDGRWGSNQPQHF.

The chain couples TRBV20-1 to TRBJ2-1; no clear D gene. The V end was cut by 5 bases, the J end by 12 bases, with 20 bases between. Per the germline V gene, CDR1 is DFQATT and CDR2 is SNEGSKA (reference sequence). This CDR3 spans 13 amino acids. CDR3 loop: CSAPALLWVAQFF. The CDR3 DNA sequence: TGCAGTGCTCCAGCGTTGTTGTGGGTAGCGCAGTTCTTC.

In this sample, this clonotype turned up a few times. The V gene is TRBV5-1, the J gene TRBJ1-5; D is undetermined. Germline-derived CDR1 and CDR2 are SGHRS and YFSETQ. Deletions cut 5 bases from V and 3 bases from J, with 12 bases between. The CDR3 length is 14 residues. The CDR3 is CASSPDGYNQPQHF. CDR3 in DNA: TGCGCCAGCAGTCCGGACGGGTACAATCAGCCCCAGCATTTT.

The chain uses TRBV18 and TRBJ1-3; weak D call: TRBD1 (6 bases). The germline gives CDR1 KGHSH, CDR2 LQKENI. The length of the CDR3 is 15 residues. V was shortened by 2 bases and J by 3 bases, with 11 bases between the two germline ends. The CDR3 region is CASSPWHRDGNTIYF. The CDR3, as DNA: TGTGCCAGCTCACCATGGCACAGGGATGGAAACACCATATATTTT.

V and J are TRBV6-5 and TRBJ1-1; 8 bases match TRBD1. CDR3 length: 15 residues. Germline CDR1 MNHEY, CDR2 SVGAGI. V lost 7 bases and J lost 1; bases outside the gene matches: 8. The CDR3: CASTTTGQGNTEAFF. The DNA for the CDR3 is TGTGCCAGCACCACCACAGGACAGGGGAACACTGAAGCTTTCTTT.

The chain has TRBV5-1 and TRBJ1-5, with D possibly being TRBD1 (5 bases). This CDR3 has 15 amino acids. Trimming took 0 bases from V and 6 from J, leaving 13 bases between them. Germline values: CDR1 SGHRS, CDR2 YFSETQ. CDR3 bases: TGCGCCAGCAGCTTGGCAGGGCCGATGGGTCAGCCCCAGCATTTT. Translation: CASSLAGPMGQPQHF.

This clonotype was found a few times. J is TRBJ2-7 and V is TRBV5-6; no clear D gene. V lost 0 bases and J lost 9, with 13 bases in between. Germline V CDR1 and CDR2: SGHDT, YYEEEE. The CDR3 covers 13 residues. The CDR3 is CASSLDWSRAQYF. Here the CDR3 DNA reads TGTGCCAGCAGCTTGGACTGGAGTAGGGCGCAGTACTTC.

This clonotype was counted at least ten times. The chain joins TRBV5-1 to TRBJ2-7, with 9 positions matching TRBD1. V lost 0 bases and J lost 5; bases outside the gene matches: 3. Germline values: CDR1 SGHRS, CDR2 YFSETQ. CDR3 length: 14 residues. The CDR3 loop is CASSLGQGGDEQYF. In nucleotides, the CDR3 is TGCGCCAGCAGCTTGGGACAGGGGGGTGACGAGCAGTACTTC.

As concerns this clonotype: Lacking the conserved final phenylalanine or tryptophan, this CDR3 likely reflects a read error. The DNA is omitted, as the CDR3 cannot be located on it reliably, and the CDR3 follows TCRdb's listing. The chain couples TRBV27 to TRBJ1-3. Germline CDR1 is MNHEY and CDR2 is SMNVEV (reference sequence). The CDR3 is 8 residues long, counting both termini. The CDR3 sequence is CVSSPRLA.

The J gene is TRBJ1-1, the V gene TRBV20-1; D is undetermined. The germline gives CDR1 DFQATT, CDR2 SNEGSKA (reference sequence). With 0 bases removed from V and 4 bases from J, the gap between germline ends came to 15 bases. This CDR3 spans 15 amino acids. CDR3 region: CSARDRGSGPTEAFF. The CDR3 DNA is TGCAGTGCTAGAGATCGGGGTTCCGGCCCCACTGAAGCTTTCTTT.

This clonotype has ten or more counts. This rearrangement joins TRBV6-2 or TRBV6-3 to TRBJ2-5; D uncertain. CDR1 and CDR2 (germline): MNHEY, SVGEGT. CDR3 length equals 14 residues. The V end lost 2 bases, the J end lost 5 bases, and 12 bases lay between the germline ends. The DNA for the CDR3 is TGTGCCAGCAGTTACAAAGCCGATTTGGAGACCCAGTACTTC. Its protein is CASSYKADLETQYF.

The chain recombines TRBV28 with TRBJ2-5; D gene ambiguous. The CDR3 is made up of 16 amino acids. With 3 bases removed from V and 1 base from J, the gap between germline ends came to 15 bases. CDR1 is MDHEN, CDR2 SYDVKM, per germline. The CDR3 bases are TGTGCCAGCAGTTTCCACCCTGGCGGAGTCCAAGAGACCCAGTACTTC. Translating it yields CASSFHPGGVQETQYF.

This clonotype was recorded at least ten times. This chain links TRBV12-3 or TRBV12-4 with TRBJ1-4; D gene ambiguous. This CDR3 has 13 amino acids. Deletions cut 7 bases from V and 4 bases from J, with 10 bases between. The CDR3 DNA follows: TGTGCCAGCAAAAACACTGGTAATGAAAAACTGTTTTTT. Its translation is CASKNTGNEKLFF.

A few counts support this clonotype. The rearrangement links TRBV2 to TRBJ2-1; 9 nucleotides match TRBD2. Germline trimming cut 1 base from V and 9 bases from J; bases unmatched to any gene: 16. Germline V gene sequence: CDR1 SNHLY, CDR2 FYNNEI. CDR3 size: 18 residues. The CDR3 DNA is TGTGCCAGCAGTGAAGAGGCTAGCGGGACTATACGGCGGGGTGAGCAGTTCTTC. The encoded protein is CASSEEASGTIRRGEQFF.